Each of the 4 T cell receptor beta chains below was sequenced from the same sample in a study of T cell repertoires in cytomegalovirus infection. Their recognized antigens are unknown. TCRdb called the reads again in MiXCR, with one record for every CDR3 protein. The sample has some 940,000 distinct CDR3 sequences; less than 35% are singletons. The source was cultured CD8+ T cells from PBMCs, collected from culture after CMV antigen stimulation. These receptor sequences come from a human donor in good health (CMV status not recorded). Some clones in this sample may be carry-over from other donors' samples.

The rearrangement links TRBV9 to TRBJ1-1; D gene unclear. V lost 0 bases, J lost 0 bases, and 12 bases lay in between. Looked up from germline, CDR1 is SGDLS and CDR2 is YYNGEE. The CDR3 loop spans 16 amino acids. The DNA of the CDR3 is TGTGCCAGCAGCGTAGGAGGTAGCGTTCTGAACACTGAAGCTTTCTTT. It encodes CASSVGGSVLNTEAFF.

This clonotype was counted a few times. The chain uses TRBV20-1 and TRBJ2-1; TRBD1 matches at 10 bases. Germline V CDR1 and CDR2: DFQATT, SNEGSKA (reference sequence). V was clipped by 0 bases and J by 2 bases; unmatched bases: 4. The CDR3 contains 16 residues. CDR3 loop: CSARDAGTGAYNEQFF. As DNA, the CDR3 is TGCAGTGCTAGAGATGCCGGGACAGGGGCCTACAATGAGCAGTTCTTC.

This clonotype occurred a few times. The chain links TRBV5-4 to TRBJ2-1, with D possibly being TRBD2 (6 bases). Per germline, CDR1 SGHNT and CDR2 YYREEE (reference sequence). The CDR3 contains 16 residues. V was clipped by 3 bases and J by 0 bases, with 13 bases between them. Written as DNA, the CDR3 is TGTGCCAGCAGCTCAGACCCGGGGGACTCCTACAATGAGCAGTTCTTC. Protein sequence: CASSSDPGDSYNEQFF.

The CDR3 loop reads CASSEVIATYEQYF. For the CDR3, the DNA is TGTGCCAGCAGTGAAGTCATAGCGACCTACGAGCAGTACTTC. This chain links TRBV2 with TRBJ2-7; D might be TRBD2 (5 bases). The CDR3 runs 14 residues. V dropped 1 base and J dropped 2 bases, with 9 bases sitting between them. Germline loops: CDR1 SNHLY, CDR2 FYNNEI.